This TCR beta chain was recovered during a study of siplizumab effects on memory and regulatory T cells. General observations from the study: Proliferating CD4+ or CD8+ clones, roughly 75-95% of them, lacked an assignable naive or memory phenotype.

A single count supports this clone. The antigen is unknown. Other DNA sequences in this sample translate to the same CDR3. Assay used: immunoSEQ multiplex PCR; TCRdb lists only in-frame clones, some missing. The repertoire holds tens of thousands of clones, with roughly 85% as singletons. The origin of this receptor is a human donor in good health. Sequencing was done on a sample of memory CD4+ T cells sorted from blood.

In DNA form, the CDR3 reads TGTGCCAGCAGCGTACTAGCGGGGGGCACAGATACGCAGTATTTT. Protein: CASSVLAGGTDTQYF. This chain links TRBV9 with TRBJ2-3, with 10 nucleotides matching TRBD2. Germline-derived CDR1 and CDR2 are SGDLS and YYNGEE. J gave up 1 base and V 1 base, and 0 bases lay outside the gene matches. CDR3 length: 15 amino acids.